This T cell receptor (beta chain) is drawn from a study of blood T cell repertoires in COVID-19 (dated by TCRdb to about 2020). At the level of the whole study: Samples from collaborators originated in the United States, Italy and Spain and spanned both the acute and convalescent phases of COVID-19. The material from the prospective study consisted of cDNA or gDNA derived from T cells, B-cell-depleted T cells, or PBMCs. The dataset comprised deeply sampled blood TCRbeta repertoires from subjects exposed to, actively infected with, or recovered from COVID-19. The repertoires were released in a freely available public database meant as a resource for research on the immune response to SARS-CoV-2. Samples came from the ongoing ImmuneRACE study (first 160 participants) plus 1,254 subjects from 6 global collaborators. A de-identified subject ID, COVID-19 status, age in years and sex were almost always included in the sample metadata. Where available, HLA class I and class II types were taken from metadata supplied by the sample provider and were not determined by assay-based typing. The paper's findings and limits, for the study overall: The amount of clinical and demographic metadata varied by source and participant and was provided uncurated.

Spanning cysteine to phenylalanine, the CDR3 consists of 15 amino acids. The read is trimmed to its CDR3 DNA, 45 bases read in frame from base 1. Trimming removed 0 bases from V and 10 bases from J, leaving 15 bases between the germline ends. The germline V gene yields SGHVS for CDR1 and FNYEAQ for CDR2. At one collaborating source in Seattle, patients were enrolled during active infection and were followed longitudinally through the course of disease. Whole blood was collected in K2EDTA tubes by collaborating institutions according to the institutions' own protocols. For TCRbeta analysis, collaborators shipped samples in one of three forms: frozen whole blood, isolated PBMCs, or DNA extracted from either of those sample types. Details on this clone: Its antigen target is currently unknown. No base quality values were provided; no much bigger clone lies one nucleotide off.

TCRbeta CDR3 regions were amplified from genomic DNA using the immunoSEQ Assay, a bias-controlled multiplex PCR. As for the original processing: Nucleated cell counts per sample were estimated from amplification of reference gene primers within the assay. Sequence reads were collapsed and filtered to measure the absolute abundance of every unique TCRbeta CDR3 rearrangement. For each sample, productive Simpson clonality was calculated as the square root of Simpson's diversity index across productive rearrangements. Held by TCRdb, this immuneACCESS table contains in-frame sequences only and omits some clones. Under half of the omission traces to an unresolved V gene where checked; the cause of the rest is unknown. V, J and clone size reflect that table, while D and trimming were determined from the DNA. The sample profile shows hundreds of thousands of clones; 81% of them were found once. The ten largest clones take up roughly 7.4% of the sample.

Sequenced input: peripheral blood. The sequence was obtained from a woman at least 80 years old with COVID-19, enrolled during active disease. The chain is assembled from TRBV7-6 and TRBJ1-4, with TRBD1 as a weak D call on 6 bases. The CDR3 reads CASSLAGQGLGKLFF. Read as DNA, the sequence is TGTGCCAGCAGCTTAGCCGGGCAGGGGTTGGGAAAACTGTTTTTT.